The rows below give T cell receptor beta chains drawn from one sample of a study of cytomegalovirus exposure and HLA in healthy donors. TCRdb keeps only in-frame clones here, not all; method: immunoSEQ multiplex PCR. Here the sample spans a few hundred thousand clones, roughly 80% being singletons. Sequenced input: PBMCs. The receptors were sampled from a man aged 35 to 55 in good health and CMV-seronegative. CDR3s include the opening cysteine and the closing phenylalanine or tryptophan. The D gene is left open where the match is weak.

J gene,D gene,V gene,CDR3 protein
TRBJ1-5,.,TRBV7-2,CASSLVAVNQPQHF
TRBJ2-3,TRBD2,TRBV4-3,CASSQDRTSRGDTQYF
TRBJ1-2,TRBD1,TRBV6-6,CASSYSRDRGFYGYTF
TRBJ2-3,TRBD2,TRBV9,CASSVGTSGVTDTQYF
TRBJ2-2,.,TRBV28,CASSLTASRFTGELFF
TRBJ1-1,.,TRBV7-3,CASSRQENTEAFF
TRBJ1-3,TRBD1,TRBV7-9,CASSSPGQGGNTIYF
TRBJ1-6,.,TRBV13,CASSTNGQSNGNSPLHF
TRBJ2-7,TRBD2,TRBV9,CASSPVPGGNEQYF
TRBJ2-1,TRBD2,TRBV15,CATSRTPPGLAGGPPEQFF